A single TCR beta chain is shown here with its context. Time point of the sample: newly diagnosed GD, antithyroid drugs for less than 3 months. Construction of the TCR library relied on RNA isolated from PBMCs. An endocrinology department located in Xi'an, China, was where the patients came from. Through Arm-PCR of CDR3 regions and iRepertoire HTBI primers, TCR beta libraries were built. TCRdb redid the calling of the multiplex PCR reads with MiXCR, one entry per CDR3 protein. There are hundreds of thousands of distinct CDR3 sequences in the sample; 15% occur only once, and 7.8% lies in the top ten. The source of the sample is a study of regulatory T cells in long-lasting Graves disease. This CDR3 has 15 residues. Germline CDR1 LNHDA, CDR2 SQIVND (reference sequence). Trimming left V 7 bases short and J 0 bases short, with 13 bases between. The same data also contributed to another study, on T cells in Graves' hyperthyroidism and ophthalmopathy. This second study notes: Over 18 months, lack of ophthalmopathy progression marked Graves' hyperthyroidism as stable. TCR CDR3 underwent first-round RT-PCR with the HTBI primer set. Blood also showed most of the thyroid clonotypes that were expanded above 0.001.

The chain has TRBV19 and TRBJ1-3; D not certain. Material: peripheral blood mononuclear cells (PBMCs), obtained at new diagnosis, from a patient treated with antithyroid drugs. The receptor comes from a woman aged 40 to 49 with Graves disease. The CDR3 spells CASTIYVSSGNTIYF. The CDR3 DNA reads TGTGCCAGTACAATCTACGTCAGCTCTGGAAACACCATATATTTT.